The 8 T cell receptor beta chains listed next were all sequenced from one sample in a study of T cells in localized non-small cell lung cancer. Using immunoSEQ multiplex PCR, the repertoire was profiled, and TCRdb retains in-frame clones only, with some absent. The sample has about 21,000 clones, roughly 86% seen once; the top ten hold under 30%. The sample consisted of peripheral blood mononuclear cells, taken before any cancer treatment. These receptors all come from a male donor older than 55 with stage II lung adenocarcinoma.

J is TRBJ2-2 and V is TRBV5-5; D gene uncertain. Germline V gene data show CDR1 as SGHKS and CDR2 as YYEKEE (reference sequence). CDR3 length: 17 residues. Trimming took off 3 bases at V and 0 bases at J, with 15 bases between the two ends. CDR3 protein: CASSYYLRSSNTGELFF. In nucleotides, the CDR3 is TGTGCCAGCAGCTATTACCTCAGGAGTTCGAACACCGGGGAGCTGTTTTTT.

By proportion, this clone is medium-sized. This chain joins TRBV6-1 and TRBJ1-4; D is possibly TRBD1 (6 bases). V shed 3 bases and J shed 8 bases, with 22 bases lying between them. The germline gives CDR1 MNHNS, CDR2 SASEGT. The CDR3 contains 17 residues. The CDR3 nucleotides are TGTGCCAGCAGTGATTCCCCACCGGGAGGGGGAAGAGAAAAACTGTTTTTT. Protein sequence: CASSDSPPGGGREKLFF.

This chain joins TRBV20-1 and TRBJ2-1; D is undetermined. The CDR3 consists of 11 residues. Germline loops: CDR1 DFQATT, CDR2 SNEGSKA (reference sequence). V lost 1 base to trimming and J lost 8 bases, with 6 bases between them. DNA of the CDR3: TGCAGTGCTAGAGTCCCCTATGAGCAGTTCTTC. It codes for CSARVPYEQFF.

The chain joins TRBV2 to TRBJ2-1, with 8 bases lining up with TRBD2. The CDR3 contains 15 residues. Germline CDR1 reads SNHLY; CDR2 reads FYNNEI. V was clipped by 7 bases and J by 0 bases; unmatched bases: 5. CDR3 sequence reads: CASMSGTSSYNEQFF. As DNA, the CDR3 is TGTGCCAGCATGAGCGGGACTAGCTCCTACAATGAGCAGTTCTTC.

The V call is TRBV6-1, the J call TRBJ1-1, with D tentatively TRBD1 (5 bases). The CDR3 is 13 residues long. The germline CDR1 and CDR2 sequences are MNHNS and SASEGT. V shed 0 bases and J shed 10 bases, with 12 bases lying between them. In DNA, the CDR3 is TGTGCCAGCAGTGAAGCGAGGGGATGGGTAGCTTTCTTT. Its translation: CASSEARGWVAFF.

This clone appeared a single time. The chain has TRBV28 and TRBJ1-1; the match to TRBD1 covers 7 bases. From germline, CDR1 is MDHEN and CDR2 SYDVKM. The V segment lost 6 bases and the J segment 5 bases; nucleotides outside the gene matches: 12. The CDR3 runs to 15 residues. The CDR3 nucleotides read TGTGCCAGCAGGGCCCCGGGGACAGCTAATACTGAAGCTTTCTTT. This sequence encodes CASRAPGTANTEAFF.

On this clone itself: The sample holds other DNA sequences that translate to the same CDR3. The chain couples TRBV28 to TRBJ1-2; TRBD1 is a possible D gene (5 bases). V was trimmed by 3 bases and J by 2 bases, leaving 7 bases between them. The germline gives CDR1 MDHEN, CDR2 SYDVKM. The CDR3 has 13 residues. For the CDR3, the DNA is TGTGCCAGCAGTTTTCCAGGGAACTATGGCTACACCTTC. Protein product: CASSFPGNYGYTF.

This clone turned up a few times. The chain joins TRBV5-1 to TRBJ2-3; 7 bases map to TRBD2. This CDR3 spans 19 amino acids. CDR1 is SGHRS, CDR2 YFSETQ, per germline. V lost 1 base to trimming and J lost 2 bases; unmatched junction nucleotides: 16. Written as DNA, the CDR3 is TGCGCCAGCAGCTTGAGGTTTCAGGGAGGGTTTGGCCCCACAGATACGCAGTATTTT. It yields the protein CASSLRFQGGFGPTDTQYF.